This T cell receptor beta chain was recovered during a study of HIV-infected patients and healthy controls. Germline V gene sequence: CDR1 SGHRS, CDR2 YFSETQ. V lost 2 bases to trimming and J lost 0 bases; unmatched junction nucleotides: 7. CDR3 length equals 16 residues. MiXCR, run by TCRdb on the 5' RACE reads, gives a single entry per CDR3 protein. This sample yields 60,000 to 75,000 distinct CDR3 sequences, of which about 15% are seen a single time; 5.5% to 6% belongs to the top ten. The sequence was obtained from a human donor in good health. This rearrangement joins TRBV5-1 to TRBJ1-1; 7 nucleotides agree with TRBD1. Sequenced material: CD4+ T cells from blood. CDR3 DNA: TGCGCCAGCAGCTTCATACAGGGGAGGGTGAACACTGAAGCTTTCTTT. Protein sequence: CASSFIQGRVNTEAFF.